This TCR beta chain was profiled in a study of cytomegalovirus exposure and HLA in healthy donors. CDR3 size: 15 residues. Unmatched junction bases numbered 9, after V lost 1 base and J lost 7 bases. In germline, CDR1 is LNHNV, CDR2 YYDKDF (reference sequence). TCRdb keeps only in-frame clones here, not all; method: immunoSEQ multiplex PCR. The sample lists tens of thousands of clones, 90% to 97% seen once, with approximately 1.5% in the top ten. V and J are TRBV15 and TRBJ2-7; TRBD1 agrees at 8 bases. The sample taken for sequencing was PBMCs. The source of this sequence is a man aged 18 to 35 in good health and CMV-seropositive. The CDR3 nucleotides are TGTGCCACCAGCAGAGGGAGGCAGGGGGCGAGGGAGCAGTACTTC. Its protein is CATSRGRQGAREQYF.